The T cell receptor beta chain under discussion was sequenced for a study of cytotoxic CD8 clonotypes in ibrutinib-treated CLL (dated by TCRdb to the early 2020s). Regarding the research as a whole: The cohort had ten to twelve relapsed/refractory and approximately 15 treatment-naive patients; some 17 were IGHV unmutated. Partial responses were observed in about 25 patients and complete responses in 2; after a median follow-up of roughly 72 months, remission was maintained in approximately 15 patients and progression was observed in some twelve. Response samples were taken after a median of approximately 12 months on treatment, ranging from about 6 to 40 months. On average, each sample had 255,043 productive templates and around 100,000 productive rearrangements. Of the roughly 90 people in the trial, 26 had longitudinal samples available. Cryopreserved peripheral blood mononuclear cells were obtained prior to treatment, at the time of response, and at either disease progression or sustained remission. Patients were still on ibrutinib when every remission and progressive disease sample was collected.

The time point label on this specimen signifies: 12 months on ibrutinib. For TCR beta library preparation, 1.5 to 2.5 micrograms of genomic DNA was extracted from cryopreserved PBMCs. Longitudinal blood samples from CLL patients on ibrutinib monotherapy underwent high-throughput TCR beta sequencing. Patients were enrolled in a phase 2 open-label single-center ibrutinib monotherapy trial. Overall study outcomes, separate from this receptor: Baseline clonality exceeded that of age-matched healthy donors and correlated strongly with circulating CD8+ T-cell counts. At ibrutinib response clonality went up, during sustained remission it held steady, and at progression it dropped back toward baseline. Sustained-remission and progressing patients did not have matched sampling times, and lymph node repertoires were not examined. Public clonotypes were rare and either contracted or stayed stable during treatment, and the rise in clonality at ibrutinib response reflected the expansion of private clonotypes.

Each clonotype received, on average, about 10x coverage in deep resolution sequencing performed on a MiSeq, where the target depth lay between 1 in 1 million and 1 in 200,000 T cells. TCR beta libraries were generated with the immunoSEQ hsTCRB Kit. The study's processing was this. Data were analyzed with ImmunoSEQ Data Assistant and ImmunoSEQ Analyzer, with V, D and J genes assigned per IMGT definitions. Clonality, with values ranging from 0 to 1, was calculated as one minus the normalized Shannon entropy of productive rearrangement frequencies. Only overrepresented clonotypes making up at least 0.05% of the repertoire of each patient were included in the public clonotype analysis. Repertoires from approximately 12 age-matched healthy donors in immuneACCESS were used as clonality controls. Imported from immuneACCESS, the table was reduced by TCRdb to in-frame sequences with V and J called. These copies leave out some clones; in studies compared against another copy, an unresolved V gene accounts for under half, and the cause of the remainder is not known. D and trimming come from the DNA, and the V and J calls and clone size come from that table. In all, the sample holds roughly 70,000 clones, and 90% of those were seen once. 3.1% of the sample comes from the top ten.

Comments on this clone: The target of this receptor is not known. No per-base quality is available; no much larger clone lies one base away.

This clonotype was obtained from a human donor with chronic lymphocytic leukemia. The source material was PBMCs, sampled after 12 months of ibrutinib treatment.

For the CDR3, the sequence is CASSGRDRVGEKLFF. The nucleotide sequence is TGTGCCAGCAGTGGCCGGGACAGGGTGGGTGAAAAACTGTTTTTT. The chain was built from TRBV6-1 and TRBJ1-4, with 9 bases matching TRBD1. The CDR3, from cysteine to phenylalanine, totals 15 residues. Only the CDR3 part of the read is kept: 45 bases, read in frame from the first base. V and J are trimmed by 4 bases and 7 bases, and the gene matches miss 7 bases of the junction. The germline V gene encodes CDR1 MNHNS and CDR2 SASEGT.